A selection of T cell receptor beta chains follows, all from one sample in a study of early T cells in non-severe SARS-CoV-2 infection. TCRdb reprocessed the 5' RACE reads with MiXCR, giving one entry per CDR3 protein. The table records more than 50,000 distinct CDR3 sequences, roughly 13% of them present only once. Sequences were obtained from whole blood. These receptor sequences come from an adult who was a healthcare worker with PCR-confirmed SARS-CoV-2 infection or an uninfected control (not recorded which). The CDR3 runs from the conserved cysteine through the conserved F or W. Fields, in order: clone size, D gene, V gene, J gene, CDR3 DNA, CDR3 protein. A D gene is named only where the DNA matches it firmly. The listing skips clone size in some rows; elsewhere it reads once, few, many or a size class.

many	TRBD1	TRBV20-1	TRBJ1-2	TGCAGTGCGCTGACAGGGGATCGCTATGGCTACACCTTC	CSALTGDRYGYTF
few	NA	TRBV3-1	TRBJ2-5	TGTGCCAGCAGAAAATTAGTAGCGGAAGAGACCCAGTACTTC	CASRKLVAEETQYF
NA	TRBD2	TRBV29-1	TRBJ2-1	TGCAGCGTTTCCAAGGGGACTAGCGGATACAATGAGCAGTTCTTC	CSVSKGTSGYNEQFF
once	NA	TRBV28	TRBJ1-2	TGTGCCAGCAGTTTAACCCAGGGCCGCTATGGCTACACCTTC	CASSLTQGRYGYTF
many	NA	TRBV19	TRBJ2-3	TGTGCCAGTAGTCCAAGGGGGGGACGCACAGATACGCAGTATTTT	CASSPRGGRTDTQYF
NA	TRBD2	TRBV29-1	TRBJ2-3	TGCAGCGTTGAAGATAGAGGACTAGCGAGCACAGATACGCAGTATTTT	CSVEDRGLASTDTQYF
few	NA	TRBV7-2	TRBJ2-3	TGTGCCAGCAGCCCGGGTGGGGCCGGGGATACGCAGTATTTT	CASSPGGAGDTQYF
few	NA	TRBV4-3	TRBJ2-7	TGCGCCAGCAGCCAAGCGGACCCCCTGTTAATCCACGAGCAGTACTTC	CASSQADPLLIHEQYF
few	TRBD2	TRBV29-1	TRBJ2-1	TGCAGCGTTTGGACTAGTAGGAACAATGAGCAGTTCTTC	CSVWTSRNNEQFF
many	NA	TRBV10-3	TRBJ1-2	TGTGCCATCAGTGAGTCAGCGGGGGCGCGGGGCTACACCTTC	CAISESAGARGYTF
NA	NA	TRBV4-2	TRBJ2-6	TGTGCCAGCAGAGCCTCTGGGGCCAACGTCCTGACTTTC	CASRASGANVLTF
many	NA	TRBV11-2	TRBJ1-1	TGTGCCAGCAGCTTAGATCGAAGAGGGACTGAAGCTTTCTTT	CASSLDRRGTEAFF
NA	NA	TRBV27	TRBJ1-2	TGTGCCAGCAGTTTCGGTGCTGAAACGGATGGCTACACCTTC	CASSFGAETDGYTF
many	NA	TRBV6-6	TRBJ2-1	TGTGCCAGCAGTTACGTGGGGAATGAGCAGTTCTTC	CASSYVGNEQFF
few	NA	TRBV9	TRBJ1-5	TGTGCCAGCAGCGTAGGTGGGGGCCTTCAGCCCCAGCATTTT	CASSVGGGLQPQHF
NA	NA	TRBV9	TRBJ2-7	TGTGCCAGCAGCGACGGCGGGGAAGGGACCTACGAGCAGTACTTC	CASSDGGEGTYEQYF
few	TRBD1	TRBV29-1	TRBJ1-1	TGCAGCGTGCCACGACAGGGTGAACGGATGAACACTGAAGCTTTCTTT	CSVPRQGERMNTEAFF
many	NA	TRBV6-2/TRBV6-3	TRBJ2-7	TGTGCCAGCAGTTGGTTGGGCTCCTACGAGCAGTACTTC	CASSWLGSYEQYF
many	TRBD2	TRBV19	TRBJ2-7	TGTGCCAGTAGCATTAGCGGGAGTAGTTCCTACGAGCAGTACTTC	CASSISGSSSYEQYF
many	NA	TRBV20-1	TRBJ2-5	TGCAGTGCGTCGGGACCGCACCAAGAGACCCAGTACTTC	CSASGPHQETQYF
NA	NA	TRBV2	TRBJ1-1	TGTGCCAGCAGTGAAATAGGGGCTTTCAGCACTGAAGCTTTCTTT	CASSEIGAFSTEAFF
many	NA	TRBV9	TRBJ1-1	TGTGCCAGCAGCTCACGACAGAACACTGAAGCTTTCTTT	CASSSRQNTEAFF
many	NA	TRBV29-1	TRBJ1-3	TGCAGCGTTGATGGGCAGGGGAGGGAAACCATATATTTT	CSVDGQGRETIYF
many	TRBD1	TRBV6-2/TRBV6-3	TRBJ1-2	TGTGCCAGCAGTTACAGTATCACAGGGGTGGATGGCTACACCTTC	CASSYSITGVDGYTF
many	NA	TRBV12-5	TRBJ1-1	TGTGCTAGTGGTTTGGTAGGGAGGGGCAGGAACACTGAAGCTTTCTTT	CASGLVGRGRNTEAFF
NA	NA	TRBV27	TRBJ1-2	TGTGCCAGCAGTCCCGGGGGTATCGGCTATGGCTACACCTTC	CASSPGGIGYGYTF